This TCR beta chain was identified during a study of OX40 agonist ivuxolimab in advanced cancers. For the study at large: Three patients, one with hepatocellular carcinoma and two with cutaneous melanoma, responded partially.

The table came from immunoSEQ multiplex PCR; TCRdb's copy has only in-frame clones and leaves some out. The data hold about 90,000 clones, with 75% to 95% observed a single time. Germline V CDR1 and CDR2: SGHAT, FQDESV (reference sequence). Trimming stripped 3 bases from V and 6 bases from J, with 16 bases between. The CDR3 length is 15 residues. This TCR was sampled from an adult with an advanced solid tumor such as melanoma, head and neck, liver or kidney cancer. Sample: CD4+ or CD8+ T cells sorted from blood, taken in a trial of the OX40 agonist ivuxolimab. V and J are TRBV11-1 and TRBJ2-3, with TRBD2 as a possible D gene (6 bases). The CDR3 sequence is CASSFGRATADTQYF. CDR3 DNA: TGTGCCAGCAGCTTCGGGAGAGCGACCGCGGATACGCAGTATTTT.